This is a list of T cell receptor beta chains from one sample in a study of blood T cell repertoires in COVID-19. The assay was immunoSEQ multiplex PCR, and TCRdb's table has in-frame clones only and misses some. Here the sample spans about 71,000 clones, about 87% being singletons. Sequencing was done on a sample of peripheral blood. These receptors originate from a human donor in a cohort sampled during active COVID-19. CDR3s include the opening cysteine and the closing phenylalanine or tryptophan. A D gene is named only where the DNA matches it firmly. Clone size appears in some rows only: once, few, many, or a class for an expanded clone.

v_gene	j_gene	abundance	d_gene	CDR3aa	CDR3nt
TRBV7-3	TRBJ2-2	-	TRBD2	CASSKGLVGTGELFF	TGTGCCAGCAGCAAGGGACTAGTGGGGACCGGGGAGCTGTTTTTT
TRBV6-5	TRBJ2-1	-	TRBD2	CASSPDSGAYNEQFF	TGTGCCAGCAGTCCAGATAGCGGGGCTTACAATGAGCAGTTCTTC
TRBV28	TRBJ2-7	-	TRBD1	CASSWTGQSSYEQYF	TGTGCCAGCAGCTGGACAGGGCAGTCCTCCTACGAGCAGTACTTC
TRBV7-8	TRBJ2-7	-	-	CASSRGLRHHEQYF	TGTGCCAGCAGCCGAGGTCTGAGGCACCACGAGCAGTACTTC
TRBV6-5	TRBJ1-4	once	TRBD1	CASLDRGQGEKLFF	TGTGCCAGCCTGGACAGGGGGCAGGGTGAAAAACTGTTTTTT
TRBV12-3/TRBV12-4	TRBJ1-4	-	-	CASSLSGSEKLFF	TGTGCCAGCAGTTTATCCGGGAGCGAAAAACTGTTTTTT
TRBV10-3	TRBJ2-5	-	TRBD2	CAIKSSGTQETQYF	TGTGCCATCAAGTCCAGCGGGACCCAAGAGACCCAGTACTTC
TRBV7-2	TRBJ2-1	-	TRBD2	CASSPHPGTIYNEQFF	TGTGCCAGCAGCCCCCACCCCGGGACTATCTACAATGAGCAGTTCTTC
TRBV5-1	TRBJ2-1	-	TRBD2	CASSLSPAGGYNEQFF	TGCGCCAGCAGCTTATCCCCAGCGGGGGGTTACAATGAGCAGTTCTTC
TRBV5-1	TRBJ1-3	-	-	CASSLTLPGSGNTIYF	TGCGCCAGCAGCTTAACCCTCCCGGGCTCTGGAAACACCATATATTTT
TRBV5-1	TRBJ2-1	few	-	CASSLAYLGGGNNEQFF	TGCGCCAGCAGCTTGGCCTATCTAGGGGGTGGAAACAATGAGCAGTTCTTC
TRBV5-1	TRBJ1-2	-	-	CASSLEAAQMPALEGYTF	TGCGCCAGCAGCCTGGAGGCAGCCCAGATGCCTGCCTTGGAGGGCTACACCTTC
TRBV28	TRBJ1-1	-	TRBD1	CASSFGGTGQANTEAFF	TGTGCCAGCAGTTTTGGGGGGACGGGACAGGCGAACACTGAAGCTTTCTTT
TRBV5-1	TRBJ1-1	-	TRBD1	CASQGANTEAFF	TGCGCCAGCCAGGGGGCCAATACTGAAGCTTTCTTT
TRBV18	TRBJ2-1	-	-	CASSPGSNNEQFF	TGTGCCAGCTCTCCCGGGAGCAACAATGAGCAGTTCTTC
TRBV5-1	TRBJ2-1	once	-	CASSLEDFRNEQFF	TGCGCCAGCAGCTTGGAAGACTTTAGGAATGAGCAGTTCTTC
TRBV5-1	TRBJ1-1	-	-	CASSPGQPLNTEAFF	TGCGCCAGCAGCCCAGGACAGCCACTTAACACTGAAGCTTTCTTT
TRBV11-1	TRBJ2-2	-	-	CASSLHRVPGELFF	TGTGCCAGCAGCCTACACAGGGTCCCCGGGGAGCTGTTTTTT
TRBV11-2	TRBJ2-3	once	-	CASSSGRGGITDTQYF	TGTGCCAGCAGCTCTGGGAGGGGGGGAATCACAGATACGCAGTATTTT
TRBV6-5	TRBJ2-1	-	TRBD2	CASRPGWGGEQFF	TGTGCCAGCAGACCGGGGTGGGGGGGAGAGCAGTTCTTC
TRBV19	TRBJ2-1	-	TRBD2	CASSISSGWEGEQFF	TGTGCCAGTAGTATATCGTCGGGGTGGGAGGGTGAGCAGTTCTTC
TRBV18	TRBJ1-1	-	-	CASSPDKNTEAFF	TGTGCCAGCTCACCGGACAAGAACACTGAAGCTTTCTTT
TRBV7-2	TRBJ2-4	-	-	CASSLGGPPTSKNIQYF	TGTGCCAGCAGCTTAGGAGGCCCTCCGACCTCCAAAAACATTCAGTACTTC